The 9 T cell receptor beta chains below were found in one sample sequenced in a study of regulatory T cells in long-lasting Graves disease. Assembly of TCR beta libraries relied on iRepertoire HTBI primers together with Arm-PCR of CDR3 regions. TCRdb recomputed calls from the multiplex PCR reads with MiXCR, one row per CDR3 protein. The sample holds roughly 700,000 distinct CDR3 sequences, 25% to 35% seen once. Time point indicated: persistent/refractory GD, antithyroid drugs over 5 years with positive TRAb. TCR sequences were obtained from RNA taken from PBMCs. The sequences come from peripheral blood mononuclear cells (PBMCs), collected when the disease was refractory, from a patient treated with antithyroid drugs. The receptors stem from a female donor with Graves disease.

The J gene is TRBJ1-3, the V gene TRBV5-4, with 7 bases fitting TRBD1. Germline V gene lookup returns CDR1 SGHNT and CDR2 YYREEE (reference sequence). Trimming cost V 4 bases and J 2 bases; bases outside gene matches: 6. The length of the CDR3 is 15 residues. CDR3 sequence reads: CASSHRDSTGNTIYF. CDR3 DNA: TGTGCCAGCAGCCACAGGGACAGCACTGGAAACACCATATATTTT.

Ten or more counts support this clonotype. This chain links TRBV28 with TRBJ1-1, with D possibly being TRBD1 (6 bases). The CDR3 length is 17 residues. The V end was cut by 7 bases, the J end by 4 bases, with 25 bases between. CDR1 is MDHEN and CDR2 is SYDVKM in the germline V gene. CDR3 nucleotides: TGTGCCAGCACCTTAACCCTGGGTTTGGGGGCGAGCACTGAAGCTTTCTTT. It codes for CASTLTLGLGASTEAFF.

The V call is TRBV5-1, the J call TRBJ2-7; the D is unclear. Germline CDR1 and CDR2: SGHRS and YFSETQ. V gave up 3 bases and J gave up 2 bases, with 9 bases separating them. The CDR3 runs 13 residues. DNA for the CDR3: TGCGCCAGCAGCTCTGCTATTCCCTACGAGCAGTACTTC. Residues: CASSSAIPYEQYF.

The rearrangement uses TRBV5-1 and TRBJ1-1; D is unresolved. This CDR3 is built from 15 residues. V gave up 4 bases and J gave up 2 bases, with 15 bases separating them. Per the germline V gene, CDR1 is SGHRS and CDR2 is YFSETQ. CDR3 coding DNA: TGCGCCAGCAGCCAGAATTTACAGCTAAACACTGAAGCTTTCTTT. Its protein is CASSQNLQLNTEAFF.

This clonotype was counted a few times. It may be a read error: a sequence one base away is much more abundant. The chain combines TRBV28 with TRBJ1-6; D not certain. This CDR3 comprises 13 residues. CDR1 is MDHEN and CDR2 is SYDVKM in the germline V gene. Deletions cut 4 bases from V and 5 bases from J, with 6 bases between. As DNA, the CDR3 is TGTGCCAGCAGTTCCCAAGATAATTCACCCCTCCACTTT. It yields the protein CASSSQDNSPLHF.

This clonotype was counted between two and nine times. The V call is TRBV6-5, the J call TRBJ1-3; D gene unclear. The germline V gene has CDR1 MNHEY and CDR2 SVGAGI. Trimming removed 2 bases from V and 2 bases from J, with 13 bases in between. The CDR3 loop spans 16 amino acids. The CDR3 here is CASSYVALAAGNTIYF. CDR3 coding DNA: TGTGCCAGCAGTTACGTCGCCCTTGCGGCTGGAAACACCATATATTTT.

This clonotype has just a few counts. The chain recombines TRBV19 with TRBJ1-1; D might be TRBD1 (6 bases). CDR3 length equals 13 residues. V lost 6 bases and J 4 bases, leaving 12 bases between the germline ends. CDR1 LNHDA and CDR2 SQIVND come from the germline V gene (reference sequence). The CDR3: CASRDSQGTEAFF. The CDR3 DNA follows: TGTGCCAGTAGGGACAGCCAGGGCACTGAAGCTTTCTTT.

The rearrangement uses TRBV6-2 or TRBV6-3 and TRBJ2-1; D is perhaps TRBD2 (5 bases). This CDR3 has 11 residues. Germline V lookup: CDR1 MNHEY, CDR2 SVGEGT. V was clipped by 6 bases and J by 9 bases, with 9 bases between them. CDR3 sequence (DNA): TGTGCCAGCAGGGACTCGGGTGAGCAGTTCTTC. Protein sequence: CASRDSGEQFF.

This chain uses TRBV28 with TRBJ1-5; 9 bases align to TRBD1. CDR3 length equals 14 residues. V was clipped by 6 bases and J by 7 bases; unmatched bases: 7. From germline, CDR1 is MDHEN and CDR2 SYDVKM. The CDR3 nucleotides are TGTGCCAGCAGAAAACAGGGGGCCGGGCAGCCCCAGCATTTT. Translated, it gives CASRKQGAGQPQHF.